The rows below give T cell receptor beta chains drawn from one sample of a study of CD8 T cells in Susac syndrome. Each CDR3 protein is one row after TCRdb ran MiXCR on the immunoSEQ multiplex PCR reads. Of under 200,000 distinct CDR3 sequences in the sample, 90% to 97% were seen once. The sample comprised CD4+ T cells from PBMCs. These receptors originate from a human donor with Susac syndrome. Both conserved end residues are part of each CDR3. The D gene is left open where the match is weak. Only some rows state a clone size, as once, few, many or a class for expanded clones.

CSAPTGLAGSDTQYF TRBV20-1 . TRBD2
CASSLSGRHLYGYTF TRBV28 . .
CAWSATLQGSKPQHF TRBV30 . .
CATPNTEAFF TRBV23-1 . .
CASSVDRNTEAFF TRBV7-7 few .
CATSRDAVEVRGAFF TRBV15 . .
CASSATSVGNTEAFF TRBV9 . .
CSAPRGGADTQYF TRBV20-1 . TRBD2
CASSGGVWDNEQFF TRBV9 . .
CSASEAISSTDTQYF TRBV20-1 . .
CASSYSHDRALSYEQYF TRBV6-2/TRBV6-3 . TRBD1
CASSRGLTGINSPLHF TRBV14 . .
CASSSRVGVGTDTQYF TRBV28 . .
CASSDGGVSSYNSPLHF TRBV2 . .
CASSSLTSGVYEQYF TRBV7-2 . TRBD2
CSVRRGVLFDEQYF TRBV20-1 . .
CSAREPGSSNQPQHF TRBV20-1 . .
CASSSSGLSYEQYF TRBV5-1 . TRBD2
CASSLNPSGGETQYF TRBV11-2 once TRBD2
CASSSRDLNEKLFF TRBV18 . .
CASSEVQSGGYTF TRBV6-1 . .
CASSTPFGLTDTDTQYF TRBV6-2/TRBV6-3 . .
CSARATGQSPLHF TRBV20-1 . .
CASSFYGITDTQYF TRBV5-4 . .
CSARDRVTYEQYF TRBV29-1 . TRBD1
CASGGYNSPLHF TRBV13 . .
CSARDLASQDLRTQYF TRBV20-1 . .
CSARDSRLTGNEQFF TRBV20-1 . .
CASSPGGQARAFYGYTF TRBV12-3/TRBV12-4 . TRBD1
CSARTAINQPQHF TRBV29-1 . .
CASSYLTVANTGELFF TRBV6-5 . .
CASSLVGQAPNTEAFF TRBV5-1 . TRBD1
CASSPTLAGGYNEQFF TRBV7-3 . TRBD2
CASGLGQGYNSPLHF TRBV12-5 . TRBD1
CASSLLAGDYEQYF TRBV11-2 once TRBD2